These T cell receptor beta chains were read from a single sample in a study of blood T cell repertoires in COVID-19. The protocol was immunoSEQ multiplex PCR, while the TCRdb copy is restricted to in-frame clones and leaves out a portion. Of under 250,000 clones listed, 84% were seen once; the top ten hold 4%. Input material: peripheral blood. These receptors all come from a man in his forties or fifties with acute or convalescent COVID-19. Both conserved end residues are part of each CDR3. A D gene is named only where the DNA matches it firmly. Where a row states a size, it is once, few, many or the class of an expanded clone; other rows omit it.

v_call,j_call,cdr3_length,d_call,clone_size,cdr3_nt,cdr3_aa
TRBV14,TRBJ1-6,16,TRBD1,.,TGTGCCAGCAGCCAAGTGTCCGGGACAGTTAATTCACCCCTCCACTTT,CASSQVSGTVNSPLHF
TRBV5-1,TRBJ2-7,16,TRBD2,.,TGCGCCAGCAGCGCAATACTAGCGGGAGCTTCGTACGAGCAGTACTTC,CASSAILAGASYEQYF
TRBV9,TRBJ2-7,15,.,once,TGTGCCAGCAGCGTAGTTCCAGGGCCGAACTACGAGCAGTACTTC,CASSVVPGPNYEQYF
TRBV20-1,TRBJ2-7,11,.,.,TGCAGTGCTGGGGGGACAGACGAGCAGTACTTC,CSAGGTDEQYF
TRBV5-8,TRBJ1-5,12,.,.,TGTGCCAGCAGCTTCGGGAATCAGCCCCAGCATTTT,CASSFGNQPQHF
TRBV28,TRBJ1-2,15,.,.,TGTGCCAGCAGTTTATTTCCTAGCTCTGGCTATGGCTACACCTTC,CASSLFPSSGYGYTF
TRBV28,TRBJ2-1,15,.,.,TGTGCCAGCAGTTCGACAGGCGGCCATTACAATGAGCAGTTCTTC,CASSSTGGHYNEQFF
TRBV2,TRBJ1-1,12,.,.,TGTGCCAGCCTATACACGGTCGGGAAAGCTTTCTTT,CASLYTVGKAFF
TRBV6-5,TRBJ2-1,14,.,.,TGTGCCAGCAAGATACTAACAGGTTACAATGAGCAGTTCTTC,CASKILTGYNEQFF
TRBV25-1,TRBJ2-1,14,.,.,TGTGCCAGCACCGGGACTAGTACAGGGGATGAGCAGTTCTTC,CASTGTSTGDEQFF
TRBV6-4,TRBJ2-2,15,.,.,TGTGCCAGCAGCGCGGGCCACGGGTCGGACGGGGAGCTGTTTTTT,CASSAGHGSDGELFF
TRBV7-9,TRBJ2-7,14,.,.,TGTGCCAGCAGCTTTTTCGCGGAGGGGTACGAGCAGTACTTC,CASSFFAEGYEQYF
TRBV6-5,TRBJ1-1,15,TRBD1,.,TGTGCCAGCAGTTCCAAGACAGGGCGCGGTGTTGAAGCTTTCTTT,CASSSKTGRGVEAFF
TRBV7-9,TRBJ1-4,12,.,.,TGTGCCAGCAGCTTAAGTCTGTCGGGACTGTTTTTT,CASSLSLSGLFF
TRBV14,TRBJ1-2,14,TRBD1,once,TGTGCCAGCAGCCACGGACAGGGGGTCTATGGCTACACCTTC,CASSHGQGVYGYTF
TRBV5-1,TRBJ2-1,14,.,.,TGCGCCAGCAGCTTGGCCGAAGCAACGGTGAGCCTCTTCTTC,CASSLAEATVSLFF
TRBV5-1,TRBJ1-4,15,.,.,TGCGCCAGCAGCTTGGAGGCAGGGACTAATGAAAAACTGTTTTTT,CASSLEAGTNEKLFF
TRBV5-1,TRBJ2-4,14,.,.,TGCGCCAGCGCGGAGGCTAGCTCGGCCCTGATTCAGTACTTC,CASAEASSALIQYF
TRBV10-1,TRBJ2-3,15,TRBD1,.,TGCGCCAGCAGTGAGCCCGGGACAGTTCCAGATACGCAGTATTTT,CASSEPGTVPDTQYF
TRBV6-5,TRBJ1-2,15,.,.,TGTGCCAGCAGTTACAACAGGGAGTCGAGCTATGGCTACACCTTC,CASSYNRESSYGYTF
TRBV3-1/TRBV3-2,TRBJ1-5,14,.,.,TGTGCCAGCAGCCAAGGCGGGCGCGGCCAGCCCCAGCATTTT,CASSQGGRGQPQHF
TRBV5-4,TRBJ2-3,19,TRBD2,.,TGTGCCAGCAGGCCTCGGCTAGCGGGGGGGGAAGTAAGCACAGATACGCAGTATTTT,CASRPRLAGGEVSTDTQYF
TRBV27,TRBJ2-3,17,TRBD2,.,TGTGCCAGCAGTCCATCCTCTAGCGGGGCGCCTTCAGATACGCAGTATTTT,CASSPSSSGAPSDTQYF
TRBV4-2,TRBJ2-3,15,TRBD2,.,TGTGCCAGCAGCCTGAGCGGGGGGATCACGGATACGCAGTATTTT,CASSLSGGITDTQYF
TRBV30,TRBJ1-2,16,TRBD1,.,TGTGCCTGGAGTAAGGGACAGGGTCCCACTAACTATGGCTACACCTTC,CAWSKGQGPTNYGYTF
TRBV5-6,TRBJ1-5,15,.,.,TGTGCCAGCAGCCTATCTGGGGGCCGGAATCAGCCCCAGCATTTT,CASSLSGGRNQPQHF
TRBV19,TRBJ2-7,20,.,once,TGTGCCAGTAGTATGGTAGGGACAGGGGTTACTAGCGGGGCCTTGTACGAGCAGTACTTC,CASSMVGTGVTSGALYEQYF
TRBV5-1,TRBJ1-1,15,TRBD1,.,TGCGCCAGCAGCCCCCGGCCCGGGACAGGGCTTCAGGCTTTCTTT,CASSPRPGTGLQAFF
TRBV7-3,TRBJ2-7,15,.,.,TGTGCCAGCAGCTTATTTGCGGGGGCGACCTACGAGCAGTACTTC,CASSLFAGATYEQYF
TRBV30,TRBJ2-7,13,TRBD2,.,TGTGCCTGGAGTAGCGGGAGGGCCTACGAGCAGTACTTC,CAWSSGRAYEQYF
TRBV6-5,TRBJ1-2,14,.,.,TGTGCCAGCAGTTTTAAACAGGGCTACTATGGCTACACCTTC,CASSFKQGYYGYTF
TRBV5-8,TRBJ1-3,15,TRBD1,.,TGTGCCAGCAGCCGCCGGGACAGCCCTGGAAACACCATATATTTT,CASSRRDSPGNTIYF
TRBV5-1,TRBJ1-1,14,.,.,TGCGCCAGCAGCTTGGCGGGGTTGGACACTGAAGCTTTCTTT,CASSLAGLDTEAFF
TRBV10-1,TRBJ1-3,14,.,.,TGCGCCAGCAGTGACGGTAGCTCTGGAAACACCATATATTTT,CASSDGSSGNTIYF
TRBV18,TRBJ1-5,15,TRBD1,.,TGTGCCAGCTCAGAGACAGGGAAGAGCAATCAGCCCCAGCATTTT,CASSETGKSNQPQHF
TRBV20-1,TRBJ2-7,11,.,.,TGCAGTGCTCAGTCCTTCAGGGAGCAGTACTTC,CSAQSFREQYF
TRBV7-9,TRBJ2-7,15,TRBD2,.,TGTGCCAGCAGCCTAGGGTGGGGAGGGGATTACGAGCAGTACTTC,CASSLGWGGDYEQYF
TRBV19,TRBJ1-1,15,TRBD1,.,TGTGCCAGTAGTATTCACGGGACAGGTAAGGTTGAAGCTTTCTTT,CASSIHGTGKVEAFF
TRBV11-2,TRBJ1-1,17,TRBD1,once,TGTGCCAGCAGCCGACCCCACGAGGGACAGCCGAACACTGAAGCTTTCTTT,CASSRPHEGQPNTEAFF
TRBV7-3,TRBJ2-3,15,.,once,TGTGCCAGCAGCTTAAATGCTAGAGGCACAGATACGCAGTATTTT,CASSLNARGTDTQYF